This T cell receptor (beta chain) is from a study of blood T cell repertoires in COVID-19. The length of the CDR3 is 15 residues. Germline V gene lookup returns CDR1 SGHTA and CDR2 FQGNSA. Germline trimming cut 4 bases from V and 8 bases from J; bases unmatched to any gene: 9. In the authors' methods: By means of reference gene primer amplification, nucleated cell counts were estimated. Clones were read by immunoSEQ multiplex PCR, and TCRdb kept only the in-frame ones, dropping some. That table supplies the V and J calls and clone size; D and trimming were determined from the DNA. The sample yields under 250,000 clones, roughly 80% seen once.

The clonotype originates from a woman younger than 35 with acute or convalescent COVID-19. V usage is TRBV7-2 and J usage is TRBJ1-2, with 11 bases matching TRBD1. The sample consisted of peripheral blood. CDR3 sequence reads: CASSSLGQGAYGYTF. The CDR3 bases are TGTGCCAGCAGCTCCCTCGGACAGGGGGCATACGGCTACACCTTC.